Detailed here is one T cell receptor (beta chain). Its antigen is undetermined. The sample originates from a study of OX40 agonist ivuxolimab in advanced cancers. Sequenced by immunoSEQ multiplex PCR; TCRdb stores in-frame clones only, minus some. The sample includes roughly 90,000 clones, 94% of them seen just once. The CDR3 runs to 13 residues. Germline V lookup: CDR1 SGHRS, CDR2 YFSETQ. The ends were cut back, 4 bases at V and 7 bases at J, with 14 bases in the middle. Study results and limitations: Some of the lowest clonal expansion was seen in partial responders at 0.1-3.0 mg/kg.

This clonotype was obtained from an adult with an advanced solid tumor such as melanoma, head and neck, liver or kidney cancer. V is TRBV5-1 and J is TRBJ1-1; possible D gene TRBD1, 5 bases. The specimen comprised CD4+ or CD8+ T cells sorted from blood, sampled in a trial of the OX40 agonist ivuxolimab. The CDR3 DNA reads as TGCGCCAGCAGCCCGGGACCGGACATTGAAGCTTTCTTT. Translating it yields CASSPGPDIEAFF.